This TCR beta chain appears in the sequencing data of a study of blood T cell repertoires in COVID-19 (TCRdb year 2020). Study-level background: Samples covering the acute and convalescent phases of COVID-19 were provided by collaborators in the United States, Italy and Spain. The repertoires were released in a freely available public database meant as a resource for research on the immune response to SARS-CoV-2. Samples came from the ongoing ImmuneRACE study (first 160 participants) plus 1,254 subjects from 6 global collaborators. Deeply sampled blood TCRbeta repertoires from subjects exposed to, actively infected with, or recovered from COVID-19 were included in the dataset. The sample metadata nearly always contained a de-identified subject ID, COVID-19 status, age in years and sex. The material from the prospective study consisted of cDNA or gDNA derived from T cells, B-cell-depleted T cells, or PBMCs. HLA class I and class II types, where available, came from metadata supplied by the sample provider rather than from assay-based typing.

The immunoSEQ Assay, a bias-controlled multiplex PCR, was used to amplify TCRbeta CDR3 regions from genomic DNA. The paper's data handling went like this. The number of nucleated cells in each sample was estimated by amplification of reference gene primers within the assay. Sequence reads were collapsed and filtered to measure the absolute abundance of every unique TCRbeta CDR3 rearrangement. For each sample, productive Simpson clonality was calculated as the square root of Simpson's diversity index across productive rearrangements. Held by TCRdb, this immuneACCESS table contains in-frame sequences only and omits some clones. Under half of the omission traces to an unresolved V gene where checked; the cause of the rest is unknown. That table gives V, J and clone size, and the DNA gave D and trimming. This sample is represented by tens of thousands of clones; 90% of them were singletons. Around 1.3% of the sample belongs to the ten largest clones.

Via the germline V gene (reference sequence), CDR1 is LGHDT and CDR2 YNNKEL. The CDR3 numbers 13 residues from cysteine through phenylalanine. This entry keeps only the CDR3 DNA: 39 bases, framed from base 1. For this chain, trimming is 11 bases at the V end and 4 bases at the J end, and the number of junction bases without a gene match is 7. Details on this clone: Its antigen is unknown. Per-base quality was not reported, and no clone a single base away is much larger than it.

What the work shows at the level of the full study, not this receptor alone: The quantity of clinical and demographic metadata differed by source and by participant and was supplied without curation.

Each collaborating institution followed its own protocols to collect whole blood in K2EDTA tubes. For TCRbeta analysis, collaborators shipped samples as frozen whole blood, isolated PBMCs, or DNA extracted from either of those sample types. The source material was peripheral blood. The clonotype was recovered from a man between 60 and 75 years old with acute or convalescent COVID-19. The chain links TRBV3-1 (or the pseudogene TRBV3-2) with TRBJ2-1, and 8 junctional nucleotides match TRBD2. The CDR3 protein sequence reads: CASASGWYNEQFF. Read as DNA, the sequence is TGTGCCTCCGCTAGCGGGTGGTACAATGAGCAGTTCTTC.